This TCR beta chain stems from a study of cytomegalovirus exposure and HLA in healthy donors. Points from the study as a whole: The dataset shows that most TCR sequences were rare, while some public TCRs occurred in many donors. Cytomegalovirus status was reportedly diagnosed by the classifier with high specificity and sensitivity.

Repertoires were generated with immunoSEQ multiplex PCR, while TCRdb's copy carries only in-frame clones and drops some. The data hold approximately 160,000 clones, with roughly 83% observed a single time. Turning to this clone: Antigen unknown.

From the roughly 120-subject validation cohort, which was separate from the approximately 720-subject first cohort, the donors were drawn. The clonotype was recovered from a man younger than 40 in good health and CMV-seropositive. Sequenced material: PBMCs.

CDR3 coding DNA: TGCGCCAGCAACCCCCTAGCGGGATTGGGGGATACGCAGTATTTT. Protein: CASNPLAGLGDTQYF. The rearrangement joins TRBV5-1 to TRBJ2-3, with 9 bases aligning to TRBD2. The CDR3 length is 15 residues. V lost 6 bases, J lost 6 bases, and 11 bases stayed unmatched. In germline, CDR1 is SGHRS, CDR2 YFSETQ.